Presented here are 8 T cell receptor beta chains from one specimen sequenced in a study of blood T cells in healthy people across ages. The use of a sample-barcoded 5' primer and a J-beta primer mix characterized a second PCR of roughly 7 to 11 cycles. MiXCR, run by TCRdb on the 5' RACE reads, gives a single entry per CDR3 protein. Seen here are hundreds of thousands of distinct CDR3 sequences, more than 40% observed once, and the top ten hold approximately 19%. The specimen sequenced was blood. The receptors were gathered from a man aged 55 to 70 in good health.

The rearrangement uses TRBV10-2 and TRBJ2-1; the D gene is possibly TRBD1 (6 bases). Trimming cost V 7 bases and J 0 bases, with 10 bases left between them. Germline lookup yields CDR1 WSHSY and CDR2 SAAADI. This CDR3 contains 14 residues. CDR3 sequence: CASKTGSSYNEQFF. For the CDR3, the DNA is TGCGCCAGCAAAACAGGGAGCTCCTACAATGAGCAGTTCTTC.

This chain connects TRBV7-6 to TRBJ1-2; 7 positions match TRBD1. The CDR3 runs to 14 residues. Unmatched junction bases numbered 7, after V lost 5 bases and J lost 4 bases. Germline CDR1 and CDR2: SGHVS and FNYEAQ. This CDR3 reads CASSPTGNPYGYTF. The CDR3 DNA sequence: TGTGCCAGCAGCCCGACAGGGAATCCCTATGGCTACACCTTC.

The chain uses TRBV7-8 and TRBJ2-1; 14 bases map to TRBD2. Per the germline V gene, CDR1 is SGHVS and CDR2 is FQNEAQ. The junction had 7 bases not matched to a gene; V was cut back by 5 bases and J by 10 bases. The CDR3 extends over 15 amino acids. The CDR3 nucleotides are TGTGCCAGCAGCACTGGGACTAGCGGGAGATGGGAGCAGTTCTTC. Translation: CASSTGTSGRWEQFF. Supplemented by reference TRBV7-8 and TRBJ2-1, the full variable domain reads GAGVSQSPRYKVAKRGQDVALRCDPISGHVSLFWYQQALGQGPEFLTYFQNEAQLDKSGLPSDRFFAERPEGSVSTLKIQRTQQEDSAVYLCASSTGTSGRWEQFFGPGTRLTVL.

This clonotype occurred a few times. In DNA, the CDR3 is TGTGCCAGCAGCCCTCGGGGGGGCGATAATGAGCAGTTCTTC. This translates into CASSPRGGDNEQFF. The chain couples TRBV7-9 to TRBJ2-1; TRBD2 agrees at 8 bases. The CDR3 length is 14 residues. V gave up 5 bases and J gave up 7 bases; unmatched junction bases: 7. CDR1 SEHNR and CDR2 FQNEAQ come from the germline V gene (reference sequence).

This clonotype was seen at least ten times. The rearrangement joins TRBV4-3 to TRBJ2-5; tentatively, D is TRBD1 (6 bases). The CDR3 covers 14 residues. CDR1 and CDR2 from the germline V gene are LGHNA and YSLEER. Trimming cost V 2 bases and J 5 bases, with 12 bases left between them. CDR3 loop: CASSQTWGHETQYF. Here the CDR3 DNA reads TGCGCCAGCAGCCAAACGTGGGGGCATGAGACCCAGTACTTC.

The rearrangement uses TRBV4-1 and TRBJ2-1, with 7 nucleotides matching TRBD1. V lost 0 bases, J lost 4 bases, and 3 bases stayed unmatched. This CDR3 has 15 residues. CDR1 is MGHRA, CDR2 YSYEKL, per germline. The CDR3 nucleotides are TGCGCCAGCAGCCAAGAAAGGGACAGATACAATGAGCAGTTCTTC. Protein sequence: CASSQERDRYNEQFF.

J is TRBJ1-2 and V is TRBV7-2; 7 bases fit TRBD1. Trimming took 3 bases from V and 7 from J; bases not matched to a gene: 5. CDR1 is SGHTA and CDR2 is FQGNSA in the germline V gene. This CDR3 has 13 amino acids. CDR3 residues: CASSFDREVGYTF. CDR3 DNA sequence: TGTGCCAGCAGCTTCGACAGGGAGGTTGGCTACACCTTC.

This clonotype was found many times. The chain employs TRBV27 and TRBJ2-5, with a weak D call TRBD1 (5 bases). V lost 3 bases to trimming and J lost 7 bases, with 9 bases between them. Germline CDR1 and CDR2: MNHEY and SMNVEV (reference sequence). This CDR3 is 12 amino acids long. The CDR3 here is CASSLPQGTQYF. For the CDR3, the DNA is TGTGCCAGCAGTTTGCCCCAGGGGACCCAGTACTTC.